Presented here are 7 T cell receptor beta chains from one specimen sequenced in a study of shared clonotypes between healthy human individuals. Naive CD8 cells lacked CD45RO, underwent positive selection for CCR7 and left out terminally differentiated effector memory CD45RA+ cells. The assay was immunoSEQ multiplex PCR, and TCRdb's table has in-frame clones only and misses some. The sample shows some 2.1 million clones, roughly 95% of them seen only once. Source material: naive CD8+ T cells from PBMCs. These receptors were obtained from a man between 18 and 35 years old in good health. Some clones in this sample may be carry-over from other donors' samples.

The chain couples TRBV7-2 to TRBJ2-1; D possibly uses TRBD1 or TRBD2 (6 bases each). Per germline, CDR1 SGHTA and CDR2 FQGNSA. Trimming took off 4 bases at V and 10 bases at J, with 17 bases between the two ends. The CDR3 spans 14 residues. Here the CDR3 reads CASSWAAQGGEQFF. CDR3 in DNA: TGTGCCAGCAGCTGGGCAGCGCAAGGGGGGGAGCAGTTCTTC. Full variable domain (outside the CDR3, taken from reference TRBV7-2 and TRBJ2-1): GAGVSQSPSNKVTEKGKDVELRCDPISGHTALYWYRQSLGQGLEFLIYFQGNSAPDKSGLPSDRFSAERTGGSVSTLTIQRTQQEDSAVYLCASSWAAQGGEQFFGPGTRLTVL.

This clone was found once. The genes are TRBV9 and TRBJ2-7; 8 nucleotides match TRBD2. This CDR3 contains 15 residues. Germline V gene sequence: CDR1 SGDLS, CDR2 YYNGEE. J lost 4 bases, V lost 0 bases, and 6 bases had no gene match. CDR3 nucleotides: TGTGCCAGCAGCGTAGGAGAGCGGGAGTTGTACGAGCAGTACTTC. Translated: CASSVGERELYEQYF. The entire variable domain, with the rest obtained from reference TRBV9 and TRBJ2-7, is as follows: DSGVTQTPKHLITATGQRVTLRCSPRSGDLSVYWYQQSLDQGLQFLIQYYNGEERAKGNILERFSAQQFPDLHSELNLSSLELGDSALYFCASSVGERELYEQYFGPGTRLTVT.

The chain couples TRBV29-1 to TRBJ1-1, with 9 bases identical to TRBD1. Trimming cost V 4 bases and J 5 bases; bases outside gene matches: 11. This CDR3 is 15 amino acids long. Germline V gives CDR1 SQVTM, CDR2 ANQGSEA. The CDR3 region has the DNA TGCAGCGTTGTATCTGGGGGACAGGGTTGGACTGAAGCTTTCTTT. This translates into CSVVSGGQGWTEAFF.

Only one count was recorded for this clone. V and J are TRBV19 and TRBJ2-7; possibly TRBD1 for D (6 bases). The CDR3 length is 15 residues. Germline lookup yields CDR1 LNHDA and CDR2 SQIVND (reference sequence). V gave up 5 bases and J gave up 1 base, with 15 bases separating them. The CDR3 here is CASSSLLGGSYEQYF. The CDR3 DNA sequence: TGTGCCAGTAGTTCGCTTCTAGGGGGTTCCTACGAGCAGTACTTC.

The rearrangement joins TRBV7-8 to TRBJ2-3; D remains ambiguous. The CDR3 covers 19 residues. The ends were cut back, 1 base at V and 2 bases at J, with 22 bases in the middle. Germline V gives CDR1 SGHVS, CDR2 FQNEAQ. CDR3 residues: CASSLGVDGPDGSTDTQYF. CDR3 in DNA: TGTGCCAGCAGCTTAGGGGTAGATGGCCCAGATGGGTCCACAGATACGCAGTATTTT.

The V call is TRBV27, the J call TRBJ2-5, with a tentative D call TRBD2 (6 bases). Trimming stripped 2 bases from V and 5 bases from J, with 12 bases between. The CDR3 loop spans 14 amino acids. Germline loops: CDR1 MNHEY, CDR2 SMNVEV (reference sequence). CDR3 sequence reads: CASSLVRGWETQYF. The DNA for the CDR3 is TGTGCCAGCAGTTTAGTCCGGGGGTGGGAGACCCAGTACTTC.

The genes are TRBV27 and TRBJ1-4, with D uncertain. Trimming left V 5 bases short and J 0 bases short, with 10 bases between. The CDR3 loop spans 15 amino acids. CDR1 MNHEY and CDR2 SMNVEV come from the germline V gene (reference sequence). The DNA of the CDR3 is TGTGCCAGCAGTCCAACACAGACAACTAATGAAAAACTGTTTTTT. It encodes CASSPTQTTNEKLFF.